This passage covers 16 T cell receptor beta chains from one sample sequenced in a study of blood T cell repertoires in COVID-19. Here immunoSEQ multiplex PCR was the method, and the copy in TCRdb shows in-frame clones only, minus some. The data contain about 210,000 clones, about 83% of them singletons. What was sequenced was peripheral blood. These TCRs come from a woman in her forties or fifties with acute or convalescent COVID-19.

This rearrangement joins TRBV5-1 to TRBJ2-3, with D possibly TRBD2 on 5 matching bases. Germline V gene lookup returns CDR1 SGHRS and CDR2 YFSETQ. CDR3 length: 13 residues. V gave up 3 bases and J gave up 3 bases, with 8 bases separating them. The CDR3 DNA reads as TGCGCCAGCAGCTCGGGGTTAACAGATACGCAGTATTTT. Amino acid sequence: CASSSGLTDTQYF.

The chain joins TRBV18 to TRBJ1-2, with D hard to call. CDR3 length: 15 residues. The V gene's germline CDR1 is KGHSH and CDR2 LQKENI. The germline V and J ends were trimmed by 3 bases and 2 bases, with 13 bases remaining between them. The CDR3, as DNA: TGTGCCAGCTCACCCAACACGGAGATAAACTATGGCTACACCTTC. It is translated as CASSPNTEINYGYTF.

The chain links TRBV28 to TRBJ1-1, with D uncertain. Trimming removed 5 bases from V and 6 bases from J, with 19 bases in between. Germline CDR1 and CDR2: MDHEN and SYDVKM. There are 15 residues in the CDR3. The CDR3 protein is CASSPHPPPPAEAFF. The CDR3 DNA sequence: TGTGCCAGCAGTCCCCACCCCCCTCCACCAGCTGAAGCTTTCTTT.

The chain joins TRBV27 to TRBJ2-2, with TRBD1 as a possible D gene (6 bases). Looked up from germline, CDR1 is MNHEY and CDR2 is SMNVEV (reference sequence). Trimming removed 7 bases at V and 11 bases at J, with 23 bases between. The length of the CDR3 is 15 residues. As DNA, the CDR3 is TGTGCCAGCAACCCTACAGGGAAACTCCAGCCAGAGCTGTTTTTT. It yields the protein CASNPTGKLQPELFF.

The rearrangement joins TRBV11-2 to TRBJ1-1; the D gene is possibly TRBD1 (5 bases). The CDR3 spans 13 residues. The V gene lost 5 bases and the J gene lost 6 bases, with 13 bases spanning the gap. The germline gives CDR1 SGHAT, CDR2 FQNNGV. CDR3 in amino acids: CASSPDGGAEAFF. Written as DNA, the CDR3 is TGTGCCAGCAGCCCGGACGGAGGGGCTGAAGCTTTCTTT.

The genes are TRBV27 and TRBJ2-7, with 8 bases fitting TRBD1. V gave up 5 bases and J gave up 3 bases; unmatched junction bases: 3. CDR1 MNHEY and CDR2 SMNVEV come from the germline V gene (reference sequence). The CDR3 is 13 amino acids. The CDR3 DNA sequence: TGTGCCAGCAGTACCGACAGGGGCTACGAGCAGTACTTC. It yields the protein CASSTDRGYEQYF.

The chain uses TRBV6-5 and TRBJ1-5, with TRBD1 matching over 8 bases. The CDR3 has 14 amino acids. V trimming: 2 bases; J trimming: 6 bases; junction bases outside the gene matches: 3. Germline CDR1 MNHEY, CDR2 SVGAGI. The CDR3 DNA sequence: TGTGCCAGCAGTTACGGGACAGGCATTCAGCCCCAGCATTTT. It specifies CASSYGTGIQPQHF.

V is TRBV5-6 and J is TRBJ2-1; the match to TRBD2 covers 8 bases. CDR3 length: 17 amino acids. The V and J ends lost 3 bases and 0 bases, in that order; junction bases with no gene match: 8. Germline CDR1 and CDR2: SGHDT and YYEEEE. CDR3 protein: CASSSTSGLSSYNEQFF. The CDR3 bases are TGTGCCAGCAGCTCCACTAGCGGCCTCAGCTCCTACAATGAGCAGTTCTTC.

The chain carries TRBV7-8 and TRBJ2-5, with 7 bases matching TRBD1. CDR3 length: 14 residues. The V gene's germline CDR1 is SGHVS and CDR2 FQNEAQ. Germline trimming cut 5 bases from V and 5 bases from J; bases unmatched to any gene: 8. CDR3 region: CASSEWDSPETQYF. The CDR3 DNA reads as TGTGCCAGCAGCGAATGGGACAGTCCTGAGACCCAGTACTTC.

This chain joins TRBV10-2 and TRBJ1-5, with TRBD1 identical over 9 bases. The trim removed 7 bases at V and 3 bases at J, leaving 4 bases unmatched. This CDR3 comprises 14 residues. Looked up from germline, CDR1 is WSHSY and CDR2 is SAAADI. CDR3 region: CASTTGGDNQPQHF. The CDR3 DNA reads as TGCGCCAGCACGACAGGGGGGGACAATCAGCCCCAGCATTTT.

This sequence joins TRBV9 and TRBJ2-7; tentatively, D is TRBD2 (5 bases). The germline CDR1 and CDR2 sequences are SGDLS and YYNGEE. The CDR3 runs to 15 residues. Trimming pared 0 bases from V and 4 bases from J, leaving 14 bases between. CDR3 nucleotides: TGTGCCAGCAGCGTAGGCGTGGCGTCGGGGTACGAGCAGTACTTC. The encoded protein is CASSVGVASGYEQYF.

The V and J genes are TRBV5-1 and TRBJ2-7; 7 bases map to TRBD2. Germline loops: CDR1 SGHRS, CDR2 YFSETQ. J lost 6 bases, V lost 7 bases, and 10 bases had no gene match. This CDR3 has 13 amino acids. This chain's CDR3 is CASGGGPGGEQYF. The CDR3 DNA follows: TGCGCCAGCGGCGGGGGTCCGGGGGGCGAGCAGTACTTC.

This chain joins TRBV27 and TRBJ1-2, with D possibly being TRBD1 (6 bases). Per the germline V gene, CDR1 is MNHEY and CDR2 is SMNVEV (reference sequence). CDR3 size: 14 residues. V was trimmed by 5 bases and J by 4 bases, leaving 14 bases between them. As DNA, the CDR3 is TGTGCCAGCAGTACGGACAGATCTCTCTATGGCTACACCTTC. This codes for CASSTDRSLYGYTF.

This clone has only a few counts. The rearrangement uses TRBV24-1 and TRBJ2-4, with D perhaps matching TRBD1 (5 bases). The V and J ends lost 2 bases and 3 bases respectively, with 13 bases between them. The CDR3 consists of 16 residues. Germline loops: CDR1 KGHDR, CDR2 SFDVKD. The CDR3 region is CATSDSGKGDKNIQYF. The CDR3 coding sequence is TGTGCCACCAGTGATTCAGGGAAAGGGGACAAAAACATTCAGTACTTC.

The gene calls are TRBV3-1 (or the pseudogene TRBV3-2) and TRBJ2-5; TRBD1 agrees at 8 bases. CDR1 and CDR2 (germline): LGHDT, YNNKEL (reference sequence). Losses at the gene ends were 3 bases for V and 5 bases for J; bases not matched to a gene: 17. CDR3 size: 18 residues. CDR3 DNA: TGTGCCAGCAGCCAGGTTGGGTCGTACAGGGGGATCTGGGAGACCCAGTACTTC. Its translation: CASSQVGSYRGIWETQYF.

The J gene is TRBJ2-3, the V gene TRBV7-2, with TRBD2 matching 14 bases. CDR3 length equals 17 residues. The ends lost 1 base at V and 7 bases at J; junction bases unmatched: 7. CDR1 and CDR2 from the germline V gene are SGHTA and FQGNSA. The CDR3 DNA is TGTGCCAGCAGCTTAGTGGGACTAGCGGGAGTTGGTAATACGCAGTATTTT. Translating gives CASSLVGLAGVGNTQYF.